The 27 T cell receptor beta chains listed next were all sequenced from one sample in a study of T cells in Graves' hyperthyroidism and ophthalmopathy. It was RNA transcripts that yielded the amplified TCR beta CDR3 regions. When the TCR CDR3 underwent first-round RT-PCR, the HTBI primer set was used. Each CDR3 protein gets one entry after TCRdb re-called the multiplex PCR reads with MiXCR. The data contain fewer than 350,000 distinct CDR3 sequences, about 20% of them singletons. Sequenced sample: blood. These receptors came from a woman in her fifties or sixties with Graves' hyperthyroidism.

This clonotype has a handful of counts. The V call is TRBV7-9, the J call TRBJ2-2; D is unresolved. The V and J ends lost 2 bases and 0 bases respectively, with 7 bases between them. Germline V gene lookup returns CDR1 SEHNR and CDR2 FQNEAQ (reference sequence). The CDR3 covers 15 residues. In DNA form, the CDR3 reads TGTGCCAGCAGCTTATTATCTACGAACACCGGGGAGCTGTTTTTT. This gives the protein CASSLLSTNTGELFF. The complete variable domain, with remaining parts taken from reference TRBV7-9 and TRBJ2-2, reads DTGVSQNPRHKITKRGQNVTFRCDPISEHNRLYWYRQTLGQGPEFLTYFQNEAQLEKSRLLSDRFSAERPKGSFSTLEIQRTEQGDSAMYLCASSLLSTNTGELFFGEGSRLTVL.

CDR3 bases: TGTGCCAGAGGGCCGGGACATGGGGGAACTGAAGCTTTCTTT. It translates to CARGPGHGGTEAFF. This chain links TRBV2 with TRBJ1-1; D perhaps matches TRBD1 (6 bases). V lost 9 bases and J 5 bases, leaving 19 bases between the germline ends. Germline assignment: CDR1 SNHLY and CDR2 FYNNEI. CDR3 length equals 14 residues.

This clonotype came up once. The chain couples TRBV5-6 to TRBJ1-5; 7 bases fit TRBD1. Germline V gene lookup returns CDR1 SGHDT and CDR2 YYEEEE. Losses at the gene ends were 4 bases for V and 5 bases for J; bases not matched to a gene: 9. This CDR3 has 15 residues. Here the CDR3 DNA reads TGTGCCAGCAGCATGTGGACAGGCGCCCATCAGCCCCAGCATTTT. Its translation is CASSMWTGAHQPQHF. The full variable domain, rest sourced from reference TRBV5-6 and TRBJ1-5, is DAGVTQSPTHLIKTRGQQVTLRCSPKSGHDTVSWYQQALGQGPQFIFQYYEEEERQRGNFPDRFSGHQFPNYSSELNVNALLLGDSALYLCASSMWTGAHQPQHFGDGTRLSIL.

This clonotype appeared a few times. CDR3 amino acids: CASSLRGSGRAEQYF. The CDR3 bases are TGTGCCAGCAGCTTACGAGGTAGCGGGAGGGCTGAGCAGTACTTC. The V and J genes are TRBV13 and TRBJ2-7; TRBD2 matches 11 bases. This CDR3 is 15 amino acids long. V lost 2 bases and J lost 7; bases outside the gene matches: 7. Per germline, CDR1 PRHDT and CDR2 FYEKMQ (reference sequence).

In the case of this clonotype: Since a much larger clone is just one base distant, this may be a read error. The chain recombines TRBV2 with TRBJ2-7, with 11 positions matching TRBD2. This CDR3 spans 16 amino acids. V shed 3 bases and J 0 bases; nucleotides not matched to a gene: 4. CDR1 is SNHLY and CDR2 is FYNNEI in the germline V gene. The CDR3 DNA reads TGTGCCAGCAGTGACTCTAGCGGGAGGAGCTCCTACGAGCAGTACGTC. This codes for CASSDSSGRSSYEQYV.

The rearrangement uses TRBV6-1 and TRBJ1-6, with D perhaps matching TRBD1 (5 bases). The CDR3 runs 12 residues. Germline lookup yields CDR1 MNHNS and CDR2 SASEGT. The V end was cut by 10 bases, the J end by 7 bases, with 11 bases between. The CDR3 loop reads CATREGNSPLHF. For the CDR3, the DNA is TGTGCCACCCGCGAGGGGAATTCACCCCTCCACTTT.

The chain recombines TRBV7-8 with TRBJ2-1, with 7 bases identical to TRBD2. Germline-derived CDR1 and CDR2 are SGHVS and FQNEAQ. The CDR3 runs to 14 residues. V was pared by 3 bases and J by 4 bases, with 3 bases of the junction left unmatched. DNA for the CDR3: TGTGCCAGCAGCTTGCGGCGGGAGTACAATGAGCAGTTCTTC. It encodes CASSLRREYNEQFF. Full variable domain (missing parts from reference TRBV7-8 and TRBJ2-1): GAGVSQSPRYKVAKRGQDVALRCDPISGHVSLFWYQQALGQGPEFLTYFQNEAQLDKSGLPSDRFFAERPEGSVSTLKIQRTQQEDSAVYLCASSLRREYNEQFFGPGTRLTVL.

V usage is TRBV6-6 and J usage is TRBJ2-3, with D perhaps matching TRBD2 (5 bases). Germline CDR1 MNHNY, CDR2 SVGAGI (reference sequence). This CDR3 is built from 16 residues. Deletions cut 2 bases from V and 3 bases from J, with 15 bases between. The CDR3, as DNA: TGTGCCAGCAGTTACACGGGGAATGATCGGACAGATACGCAGTATTTT. Its translation is CASSYTGNDRTDTQYF.

The chain carries TRBV11-3 and TRBJ2-2; 9 nucleotides agree with TRBD2. The CDR3 runs to 15 residues. Germline trimming cut 0 bases from V and 7 bases from J; bases unmatched to any gene: 3. Germline loops: CDR1 SGHNT, CDR2 YENEEA. CDR3 sequence: CASSLERGGFGELFF. The CDR3 DNA is TGTGCCAGCAGCTTAGAGCGGGGGGGCTTCGGGGAGCTGTTTTTT.

This clonotype was seen only a few times. This chain uses TRBV9 with TRBJ1-5; tentative D call: TRBD1 (6 bases). Germline V gene lookup returns CDR1 SGDLS and CDR2 YYNGEE. The CDR3 is 18 amino acids. Deletions cut 3 bases from V and 0 bases from J, with 19 bases between. The CDR3 spells CASSDDPDSAYSNQPQHF. The DNA of the CDR3 is TGTGCCAGCAGCGACGACCCGGACAGCGCCTATAGCAATCAGCCCCAGCATTTT.

This clonotype turned up a few times. V gene TRBV18 combines with J gene TRBJ2-1; 7 nucleotides line up with TRBD2. There are 18 residues in the CDR3. Germline CDR1 KGHSH, CDR2 LQKENI. Germline trimming cut 0 bases from V and 5 bases from J; bases unmatched to any gene: 13. The CDR3 loop is CASSPPFIMGGTNNEQFF. The CDR3 DNA sequence: TGTGCCAGCTCACCACCATTTATCATGGGGGGGACTAACAATGAGCAGTTCTTC.

The sample holds many counts of this clonotype. CDR3 DNA sequence: TGTGCCAGCAGTTTATGGGCCAGCCTACAAGAGACCCAGTACTTC. Translation: CASSLWASLQETQYF. The chain employs TRBV27 and TRBJ2-5; unclear D gene. This CDR3 comprises 15 residues. Germline CDR1 reads MNHEY; CDR2 reads SMNVEV (reference sequence). The V and J ends lost 1 base and 2 bases respectively, with 11 bases between them.

This clonotype was seen many times. The chain uses TRBV30 and TRBJ1-1; 8 bases match TRBD1. The length of the CDR3 is 19 residues. The V gene end was trimmed by 0 bases and the J gene end by 0 bases; junction bases not matched to a gene: 15. Germline V gene data show CDR1 as GTSNPN and CDR2 as SVGIG (reference sequence). The CDR3 DNA reads as TGTGCCTGGAGTGTACAAAGGACAGGGAAAAGACTTTTGAACACTGAAGCTTTCTTT. This sequence encodes CAWSVQRTGKRLLNTEAFF.

This clonotype was found a few times. The chain recombines TRBV10-3 with TRBJ1-4; tentatively, D is TRBD1 (6 bases). This CDR3 contains 13 residues. V lost 5 bases and J lost 8, with 12 bases in between. In germline, CDR1 is ENHRY, CDR2 SYGVKD. The chain's CDR3 is CAISRTDGEKLFF. The DNA of the CDR3 is TGTGCCATCAGTCGGACAGACGGCGAAAAACTGTTTTTT.

This clonotype was observed a handful of times. The CDR3 spells CASSFNPQGAREQYV. The CDR3 DNA is TGCGCCAGCAGCTTCAATCCACAGGGGGCACGGGAGCAGTACGTC. V gene TRBV5-1 combines with J gene TRBJ2-7; 9 nucleotides match TRBD1. The germline CDR1 and CDR2 sequences are SGHRS and YFSETQ. There are 15 residues in the CDR3. The V and J ends lost 2 bases and 7 bases, in that order; junction bases with no gene match: 10.

This clonotype was detected many times. The chain employs TRBV11-2 and TRBJ2-1, with 10 nucleotides matching TRBD2. CDR1 and CDR2 (germline): SGHAT, FQNNGV. The trim removed 5 bases at V and 4 bases at J, leaving 11 bases unmatched. The CDR3 consists of 17 residues. This chain's CDR3 is CASSGFLAGGDYNEQFF. The CDR3 DNA is TGTGCCAGCAGCGGGTTCTTAGCGGGGGGCGATTACAATGAGCAGTTCTTC. Full variable domain (missing parts from reference TRBV11-2 and TRBJ2-1): EAGVAQSPRYKIIEKRQSVAFWCNPISGHATLYWYQQILGQGPKLLIQFQNNGVVDDSQLPKDRFSAERLKGVDSTLKIQPAKLEDSAVYLCASSGFLAGGDYNEQFFGPGTRLTVL.

This clonotype was counted ten times or more. This rearrangement joins TRBV27 to TRBJ2-3; unclear D gene. The CDR3 has 14 amino acids. CDR1 and CDR2 (germline): MNHEY, SMNVEV (reference sequence). V gave up 5 bases and J gave up 6 bases, with 15 bases separating them. As DNA, the CDR3 is TGTGCCAGCAGTCCCGAGGCCCCCGGGGATACGCAGTATTTT. Translated, it gives CASSPEAPGDTQYF.

With regard to this clonotype: A read error is possible here, since a much larger clone lies one base away. In DNA form, the CDR3 reads TGTGCCAGCAGCCTACGGGACAGGGGGCTTCACGAGCAGTACTTC. As protein: CASSLRDRGLHEQYF. This chain uses TRBV7-8 with TRBJ2-7, with 12 bases lining up with TRBD1. This CDR3 is built from 15 residues. V lost 5 bases, J lost 5 bases, and 7 bases stayed unmatched. The germline V gene encodes CDR1 SGHVS and CDR2 FQNEAQ.

This CDR3 is CASSPDIDEQYF. The CDR3 region has the DNA TGTGCCAGCAGCCCGGACATCGACGAGCAGTACTTC. The chain uses TRBV6-2 or TRBV6-3 and TRBJ2-7; maybe TRBD1 (5 bases). V was pared by 6 bases and J by 5 bases, with 11 bases between. CDR1 and CDR2 (germline): MNHEY, SVGEGT. The CDR3 is 12 amino acids.

This clonotype was counted only a few times. The chain joins TRBV19 to TRBJ2-3; 8 bases agree with TRBD2. The CDR3 contains 15 residues. V was pared by 6 bases and J by 5 bases, with 10 bases of the junction left unmatched. The V gene's germline CDR1 is LNHDA and CDR2 SQIVND (reference sequence). CDR3 sequence reads: CASSLGGGTGDTQYF. CDR3 sequence (DNA): TGTGCCAGTAGCCTCGGGGGGGGGACCGGAGATACGCAGTATTTT.

This clonotype was picked up a small number of times. The genes are TRBV20-1 and TRBJ1-4; tentative D call: TRBD1 (5 bases). The CDR3 contains 13 residues. Trimming cost V 4 bases and J 3 bases, with 9 bases left between them. CDR1 and CDR2 (germline): DFQATT, SNEGSKA (reference sequence). CDR3 DNA sequence: TGCAGTGCTATGGGACCGTCTAATGAAAAACTGTTTTTT. This codes for CSAMGPSNEKLFF.

J is TRBJ2-7 and V is TRBV11-2, with D possibly TRBD2 on 6 matching bases. Germline CDR1 and CDR2: SGHAT and FQNNGV. The CDR3 runs to 14 residues. CDR3: CASSLAGISYGQYV. The CDR3 nucleotides read TGTGCCAGCAGCCTGGCGGGAATTTCCTACGGGCAGTACGTC.

V is TRBV19 and J is TRBJ2-2; 9 nucleotides align to TRBD1. Germline V gene data show CDR1 as LNHDA and CDR2 as SQIVND (reference sequence). This CDR3 is 15 amino acids long. The trim removed 5 bases at V and 4 bases at J, leaving 5 bases unmatched. The CDR3 loop reads CASSAGTGSTGELFF. CDR3 nucleotide sequence: TGTGCCAGTAGTGCCGGGACAGGGAGCACCGGGGAGCTGTTTTTT.

This clonotype showed up many times. This chain uses TRBV5-5 with TRBJ2-7; 7 bases are shared with TRBD1. The CDR3 extends over 13 amino acids. Germline V gene sequence: CDR1 SGHKS, CDR2 YYEKEE (reference sequence). With 3 bases clipped from V and 6 bases from J, the junction kept 6 bases outside the gene matches. The CDR3 region has the DNA TGTGCCAGCAGCTCGGATCCAGGGGGCGAGCAGTACGTC. This translates into CASSSDPGGEQYV.

As DNA, the CDR3 is TGTGCCAGCAGCCAAGATGAGGTAGCGGGACCTACCGGGGAGCTGTTTTTT. Translation: CASSQDEVAGPTGELFF. The J gene is TRBJ2-2, the V gene TRBV4-2; 8 bases fit TRBD2. With V trimmed by 0 bases and J by 5 bases, 8 bases remained unmatched. Germline lookup yields CDR1 LGHNA and CDR2 YNFKEQ. The CDR3 is 17 residues long.

This clonotype has ten or more counts. This chain joins TRBV5-1 and TRBJ2-3, with D possibly being TRBD1 (5 bases). CDR1 SGHRS and CDR2 YFSETQ come from the germline V gene. CDR3 length: 14 residues. V was shortened by 5 bases and J by 2 bases, with 12 bases between the two germline ends. CDR3 amino acids: CASSIRANTDTQYF. DNA for the CDR3: TGCGCCAGCAGTATCAGGGCGAACACAGATACGCAGTATTTT.

In this sample, this clonotype turned up many times. The chain links TRBV30 to TRBJ1-1, with a possible D match to TRBD1 (5 bases). Germline CDR1 reads GTSNPN; CDR2 reads SVGIG (reference sequence). The CDR3 runs to 16 residues. The V end lost 0 bases, the J end lost 4 bases, and 18 bases lay between the germline ends. The CDR3 spells CAWSVREEGRLTEAFF. CDR3 DNA sequence: TGTGCCTGGAGTGTACGCGAGGAGGGGAGGCTCACTGAAGCTTTCTTT.